This T cell receptor beta chain was captured by sequencing in a study of cytomegalovirus exposure and HLA in healthy donors. Study-wide points: At a 0.05 false discovery rate, a later analysis found 16,951 TCR beta sequences to be associated with HLA alleles.

Germline CDR1 is SGHVS and CDR2 is FQNEAQ. The CDR3 loop spans 13 amino acids. V lost 2 bases to trimming and J lost 5 bases, with 9 bases between them. The PCR made use of 60 Vbeta and 13 Jbeta primers. TCRdb's table, derived via immunoSEQ multiplex PCR, lists solely in-frame clones and lacks some. The table includes tens of thousands of clones, approximately 70% detected once. Notes on this clone: What it recognizes is unknown.

The sequenced sample consisted of PBMCs. The chain is built from TRBV7-8 and TRBJ1-1, with D possibly being TRBD1 (6 bases). This clonotype was obtained from a woman between 50 and 59 years old in good health and CMV-seronegative. The CDR3 loop is CASSLIGGTEAFF. The DNA of the CDR3 is TGTGCCAGCAGCTTAATAGGGGGTACTGAAGCTTTCTTT. The entire variable domain, with the rest obtained from reference TRBV7-8 and TRBJ1-1, is as follows: GAGVSQSPRYKVAKRGQDVALRCDPISGHVSLFWYQQALGQGPEFLTYFQNEAQLDKSGLPSDRFFAERPEGSVSTLKIQRTQQEDSAVYLCASSLIGGTEAFFGQGTRLTVV.